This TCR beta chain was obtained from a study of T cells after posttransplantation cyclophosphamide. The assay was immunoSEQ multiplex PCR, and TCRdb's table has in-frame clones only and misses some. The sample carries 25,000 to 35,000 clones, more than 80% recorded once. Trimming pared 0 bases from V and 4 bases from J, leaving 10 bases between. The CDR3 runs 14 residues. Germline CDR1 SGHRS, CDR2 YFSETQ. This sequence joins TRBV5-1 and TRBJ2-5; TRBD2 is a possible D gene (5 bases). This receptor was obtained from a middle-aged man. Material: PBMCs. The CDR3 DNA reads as TGCGCCAGCAGCTTGGCCGAGGGTCGAGAGACCCAGTACTTC. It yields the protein CASSLAEGRETQYF.